The TCR beta chain described here comes from a study of T cells after yellow fever vaccination. TCRdb analysed the 5' RACE reads with MiXCR anew, one entry per CDR3 protein. The sample yields 450,000 to 650,000 distinct CDR3 sequences, approximately 13% seen once. Trimming cost V 8 bases and J 7 bases; bases outside gene matches: 12. CDR3 length equals 14 residues. Per the germline V gene, CDR1 is SQVTM and CDR2 is ANQGSEA. The starting material was PBMCs, obtained on the day of the yellow fever booster vaccination. This receptor was taken from a man between 25 and 39 years old who received the YFV17D yellow fever vaccine. The V call is TRBV29-1, the J call TRBJ2-7; TRBD2 matches 12 bases. CDR3: CSTQTTSGSGEQYF. The DNA for the CDR3 is TGCAGCACCCAAACGACTAGCGGGAGCGGAGAGCAGTACTTC.